These 19 T cell receptor beta chains originate from one sample sequenced in a study of T cells in localized non-small cell lung cancer. Using immunoSEQ multiplex PCR, the repertoire was profiled, and TCRdb retains in-frame clones only, with some absent. The sample records tens of thousands of clones, 88% being singletons. The sequencing used peripheral blood, collected before any cancer treatment. All receptors come from a woman aged 35-70 years with stage I squamous cell lung carcinoma.

The V gene is TRBV19, the J gene TRBJ1-6, with a possible D match to TRBD1 (5 bases). Germline CDR1 and CDR2: LNHDA and SQIVND (reference sequence). Trimming removed 0 bases from V and 7 bases from J, with 13 bases in between. The CDR3 totals 16 residues. In DNA, the CDR3 is TGTGCCAGTAGTATAGATCTTGGGCAGGGAAATTCACCCCTCCACTTT. Amino acid sequence: CASSIDLGQGNSPLHF.

V usage is TRBV7-9 and J usage is TRBJ2-7, with 7 bases aligning to TRBD2. The CDR3 spans 12 residues. The J segment lost 6 bases and the V segment lost 2 bases, leaving 1 base of the junction unmatched. The germline gives CDR1 SEHNR, CDR2 FQNEAQ (reference sequence). The CDR3 loop reads CASSLREGEQYF. As DNA, the CDR3 is TGTGCCAGCAGCTTAAGGGAGGGCGAGCAGTACTTC.

The chain has TRBV7-9 and TRBJ2-5; 11 bases match TRBD2. The CDR3 is 15 amino acids. The germline gives CDR1 SEHNR, CDR2 FQNEAQ (reference sequence). The junction had 5 bases not matched to a gene; V was cut back by 4 bases and J by 4 bases. The CDR3 DNA reads as TGTGCCAGCAGCTCACTAGCGGGGGTCACAGAGACCCAGTACTTC. Amino acids: CASSSLAGVTETQYF.

The rearrangement joins TRBV6-1 to TRBJ1-2; perhaps TRBD1 as D (6 bases). The CDR3 runs 15 residues. Trimming left V 0 bases short and J 5 bases short, with 13 bases between. Germline assignment: CDR1 MNHNS and CDR2 SASEGT. The CDR3, as DNA: TGTGCCAGCAGTGAAGCGCCAGGGGAGGGATATGGCTACACCTTC. It translates to CASSEAPGEGYGYTF.

This rearrangement joins TRBV13 to TRBJ2-1; 12 nucleotides line up with TRBD2. The CDR3 has 17 residues. Germline CDR1 and CDR2: PRHDT and FYEKMQ (reference sequence). J gave up 6 bases and V 1 base, and 7 bases lay outside the gene matches. CDR3 in DNA: TGTGCCAGCAGCTTAGACCCTCTAGCGGGGGGGCCCAATGAGCAGTTCTTC. It encodes CASSLDPLAGGPNEQFF.

The table lists this clone with a count of one. The genes are TRBV28 and TRBJ1-2, with D maybe TRBD1 (6 bases). The CDR3 totals 15 residues. The V gene lost 2 bases and the J gene lost 4 bases, with 14 bases spanning the gap. Germline V gives CDR1 MDHEN, CDR2 SYDVKM. The CDR3 bases are TGTGCCAGCAGTTTACGGGGGGCGAAACTCTATGGCTACACCTTC. It translates to CASSLRGAKLYGYTF.

The gene calls are TRBV5-1 and TRBJ1-6; 7 bases match TRBD1. The V gene's germline CDR1 is SGHRS and CDR2 YFSETQ. V trimming: 0 bases; J trimming: 6 bases; junction bases outside the gene matches: 6. The CDR3 is made up of 16 amino acids. CDR3 bases: TGCGCCAGCAGCTTGGAAGGGACAGCAGTTAATTCACCCCTCCACTTT. Translation: CASSLEGTAVNSPLHF.

The chain joins TRBV7-2 to TRBJ1-3; D is uncertain. Per germline, CDR1 SGHTA and CDR2 FQGNSA. Between the trimmed V and J ends, which lost 2 bases and 4 bases, there was a span of 9 bases. This CDR3 has 14 amino acids. For the CDR3, the DNA is TGTGCCAGCAGCTTACAAGCACGGGGAAACACCATATATTTT. This gives the protein CASSLQARGNTIYF.

This chain links TRBV7-3 with TRBJ1-1; D is possibly TRBD1 (5 bases). Germline V CDR1 and CDR2: SGHTA, FQGTGA. This CDR3 is 15 amino acids long. The V end lost 6 bases, the J end lost 4 bases, and 18 bases lay between the germline ends. The CDR3 loop is CASRPNGGFGTEAFF. The CDR3 region has the DNA TGTGCCAGCAGACCAAACGGGGGGTTCGGCACTGAAGCTTTCTTT.

This clone turned up a few times. V usage is TRBV6-5 and J usage is TRBJ2-5; a possible D gene is TRBD2 (7 bases). The V and J ends lost 2 bases and 3 bases respectively, with 10 bases between them. Germline lookup yields CDR1 MNHEY and CDR2 SVGAGI. This CDR3 has 14 residues. CDR3 sequence reads: CASSYGGAKETQYF. The CDR3 DNA sequence: TGTGCCAGCAGTTACGGGGGGGCGAAAGAGACCCAGTACTTC.

This chain uses TRBV27 with TRBJ1-1; D is undetermined. The CDR3 contains 14 residues. Deletions cut 8 bases from V and 1 base from J, with 14 bases between. In germline, CDR1 is MNHEY, CDR2 SMNVEV (reference sequence). The CDR3 region is CASLQTGRNTEAFF. The CDR3 coding sequence is TGTGCCAGCCTTCAGACCGGGAGGAACACTGAAGCTTTCTTT.

V gene TRBV5-8 combines with J gene TRBJ2-2; 9 bases map to TRBD1. After removal of 6 bases from V and 0 bases from J, the junction contained 6 bases not matched to a gene. The CDR3 length is 16 residues. Germline assignment: CDR1 SGHTS and CDR2 YDEGEE. The CDR3 DNA follows: TGTGCCAGCACCAGGGGACAGGGACCGAACACCGGGGAGCTGTTTTTT. It translates to CASTRGQGPNTGELFF.

The chain is built from TRBV10-3 and TRBJ2-1, with a tentative D call TRBD2 (6 bases). Germline lookup yields CDR1 ENHRY and CDR2 SYGVKD. This CDR3 region has 13 residues. Trimming stripped 10 bases from V and 4 bases from J, with 14 bases between. The CDR3 spells CATGGIGYNEQFF. CDR3 nucleotides: TGTGCCACCGGGGGAATAGGGTACAATGAGCAGTTCTTC.

J is TRBJ2-7 and V is TRBV5-8, with 8 positions matching TRBD1. CDR3 length: 15 residues. The germline gives CDR1 SGHTS, CDR2 YDEGEE. V lost 2 bases, J lost 5 bases, and 9 bases stayed unmatched. CDR3 coding DNA: TGTGCCAGCAGCTTAGGACAGGGAATGCGTAACGAGCAGTACTTC. Translation gives CASSLGQGMRNEQYF.

The DNA of the CDR3 is TGCAGCGTTTGGAGGACTAGCGGGGGGGCAGGGGAGACCCAGTACTTC. Translated: CSVWRTSGGAGETQYF. The chain links TRBV29-1 to TRBJ2-5; 15 bases line up with TRBD2. V lost 5 bases and J lost 5; bases outside the gene matches: 9. CDR3 size: 16 residues. Germline V gene sequence: CDR1 SQVTM, CDR2 ANQGSEA.

The chain uses TRBV27 and TRBJ1-3; the match to TRBD1 covers 10 bases. Germline V lookup: CDR1 MNHEY, CDR2 SMNVEV (reference sequence). The CDR3 totals 15 residues. The trim removed 2 bases at V and 7 bases at J, leaving 5 bases unmatched. The CDR3 nucleotides are TGTGCCAGCAGTTTAGAGGACAGGGGGGGGAACACCATATATTTT. Protein product: CASSLEDRGGNTIYF.

This clone was seen a handful of times. The V gene is TRBV6-5, the J gene TRBJ2-1, with D maybe TRBD2 (5 bases). Trimming took off 7 bases at V and 8 bases at J, with 9 bases between the two ends. The CDR3 covers 11 residues. Germline loops: CDR1 MNHEY, CDR2 SVGAGI. The DNA of the CDR3 is TGTGCCAGCACGTGGGGAGATGAGCAGTTCTTC. It translates to CASTWGDEQFF.

This clone was observed once. The rearrangement uses TRBV5-1 and TRBJ2-3; TRBD1 matches at 7 bases. J gave up 4 bases and V 4 bases, and 6 bases lay outside the gene matches. The CDR3 extends over 14 amino acids. Germline lookup yields CDR1 SGHRS and CDR2 YFSETQ. CDR3 loop: CASSTGTVSDTQYF. The CDR3 DNA follows: TGCGCCAGCAGCACCGGGACAGTTTCAGATACGCAGTATTTT.

This clone was counted a single time. The chain employs TRBV5-4 and TRBJ2-7; D may correspond to TRBD1 or TRBD2 (5 bases each). Germline CDR1 reads SGHNT; CDR2 reads YYREEE (reference sequence). The CDR3 covers 14 residues. V dropped 4 bases and J dropped 5 bases, with 16 bases sitting between them. Written as DNA, the CDR3 is TGTGCCAGCAGCCCACCAGAGGGGCGGCACGAGCAGTACTTC. It translates to CASSPPEGRHEQYF.